This T cell receptor (beta chain) was identified during a study of T-cell memory formation after mild COVID-19. Study-wide background: Across donors, TCR clusters were largely donor specific. General observations from the study: There were some responding clones in pre-infection memory, which suggested that cross-reactive memory had joined.

One entry per CDR3 protein results from TCRdb running MiXCR on the 5' RACE reads. Among some 260,000 distinct CDR3 sequences, about a sixth were seen once, and the ten largest hold 3.5% to 4%. Germline values: CDR1 SGHRS, CDR2 YFSETQ. Deletions cut 4 bases from V and 6 bases from J, with 17 bases between. This CDR3 contains 15 residues. This clonotype was detected a few times. The antigen is not known. The source material was PBMCs or a T cell subset sorted from them (not recorded which). The chain has TRBV5-1 and TRBJ1-5; D possibly corresponds to TRBD1 (5 bases). The receptor comes from a man aged 18 to 29 who had mild COVID-19 (a few samples of this study predate the infection). Cell type and time point are not known. The CDR3 DNA sequence: TGCGCCAGCAGCGACGGCGACGGGGGGACTCAGCCCCAGCATTTT. It is translated as CASSDGDGGTQPQHF.